This TCR beta chain was recovered during a study of control samples from healthy donors and cancer patients. TCRdb's table, derived via immunoSEQ multiplex PCR, lists solely in-frame clones and lacks some. The sample lists tens of thousands of clones, 80% to 95% occurring once. Between the trimmed V and J ends, which lost 0 bases and 4 bases, there was a span of 9 bases. Germline V gene lookup returns CDR1 MNHNY and CDR2 SVGAGI (reference sequence). The CDR3 is made up of 14 amino acids. The source is a woman aged 40 to 50 with lung cancer. The chain combines TRBV6-6 with TRBJ1-1; TRBD1 is a possible D gene (6 bases). Specimen: PBMCs. CDR3 sequence (DNA): TGTGCCAGCAGTTACTCAGGGGGTAGCACTGAAGCTTTCTTT. Its protein product is CASSYSGGSTEAFF.